Reported below is one TCR beta chain. What it recognizes is unknown. The V gene's germline CDR1 is SGHRS and CDR2 YFSETQ. Trimming shortened V by 0 bases and J by 7 bases, and 8 bases separated the two germline ends. This CDR3 spans 13 amino acids. A sort by CD45RO/CCR7/CD25/CD127/CD95/CD27 yielded CD4+ naive, central memory, regulatory and stem cell-like memory cells. The isolated RNA, all of it, was reverse transcribed, so expressed TCRB transcripts were what got sequenced. Only in-frame clones appear in the TCRdb table, and some are missing; sequencing was by immunoSEQ multiplex PCR. The sample yields around 280,000 clones, approximately 15% seen once. The data are from a study of beta chain features in type 1 diabetes. Notes on the study in general: VDJ junctions from type 1 diabetes patients carried fewer insertions and larger deletions. Possibly, sequencing cDNA over-represented cells that had high TCR expression levels. Across all four CD4+ subsets, people with type 1 diabetes showed modestly shorter TCRB CDR3s.

The material sequenced was naive CD4+ T cells from blood. The receptor was derived from a man aged 18 to 29 with type 1 diabetes. The rearrangement joins TRBV5-1 to TRBJ1-5; unclear D gene. This CDR3 reads CASSLGNGQPQHF. CDR3 sequence (DNA): TGCGCCAGCAGCTTGGGAAATGGCCAGCCCCAGCATTTT.